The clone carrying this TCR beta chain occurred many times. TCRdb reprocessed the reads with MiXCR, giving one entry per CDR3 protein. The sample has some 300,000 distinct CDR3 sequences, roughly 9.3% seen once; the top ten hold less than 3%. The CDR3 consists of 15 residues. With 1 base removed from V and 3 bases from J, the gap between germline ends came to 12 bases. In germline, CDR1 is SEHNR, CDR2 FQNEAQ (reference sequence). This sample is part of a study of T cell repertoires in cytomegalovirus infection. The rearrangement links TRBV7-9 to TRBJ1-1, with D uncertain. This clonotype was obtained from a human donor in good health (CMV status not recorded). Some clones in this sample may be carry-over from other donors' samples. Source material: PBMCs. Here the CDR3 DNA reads TGTGCCAGCAGCTTAGTAGACGGAAGGGACACTGAAGCTTTCTTT. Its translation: CASSLVDGRDTEAFF.